The 30 T cell receptor beta chains below come from one sample, sequenced in a study of CD8 T cells in ankylosing spondylitis. TCRdb reprocessed the 5' RACE reads via MiXCR and lists one record per CDR3 protein. This table holds about 310,000 distinct CDR3 sequences, around 21% found once. Source material: blood, either unsorted or a sorted T cell fraction (not recorded which). The origin of the receptors is a female donor with ankylosing spondylitis or in good health (not recorded which).

Details on this clonotype: Germline and junction disagree at one end, which may indicate a read error. The chain is built from TRBV5-1 and TRBJ1-1, with D uncertain. CDR1 and CDR2 (germline): SGHRS, YFSETQ. This CDR3 is built from 14 residues. Here the CDR3 DNA reads TGCGCCAGCAGCTTGGAATTCACCCGGACTGAAGTTTTCTTT. This gives the protein CASSLEFTRTEVFF.

The chain employs TRBV10-3 and TRBJ1-1; D gene uncertain. Trimming took 3 bases from V and 3 from J, leaving 17 bases between them. Looked up from germline, CDR1 is ENHRY and CDR2 is SYGVKD. The CDR3 is 16 residues long. The CDR3 is CAISDNRGVPHTEAFF. In DNA form, the CDR3 reads TGTGCCATCAGTGACAATCGAGGAGTCCCCCACACTGAAGCTTTCTTT.

This clonotype was seen a handful of times. V gene TRBV20-1 combines with J gene TRBJ1-5; D unresolved. Trimming removed 2 bases from V and 2 bases from J, with 22 bases in between. This CDR3 has 18 amino acids. CDR1 is DFQATT and CDR2 is SNEGSKA in the germline V gene (reference sequence). The CDR3 is CSARTAKGGVRGNQPQHF. CDR3 coding DNA: TGCAGTGCTAGAACCGCGAAGGGAGGCGTAAGGGGCAATCAGCCCCAGCATTTT.

With regard to this clonotype: One junction end does not reproduce the germline sequence, and a read error may be involved. This CDR3 is CASSVAGLNNEQFF. The CDR3 DNA reads as TGTGCCAGCAGCGTAGCGGGGCTTAACAATGAGCAGTTCTTC. The chain carries TRBV7-2 and TRBJ2-1; 8 bases agree with TRBD2. CDR1 and CDR2 from the germline V gene are SGHTA and FQGNSA. This CDR3 contains 14 residues.

This chain joins TRBV5-6 and TRBJ2-4; 12 bases agree with TRBD2. The trim removed 2 bases at V and 6 bases at J, leaving 6 bases unmatched. Per germline, CDR1 SGHDT and CDR2 YYEEEE. CDR3 length: 16 amino acids. The CDR3 nucleotides are TGTGCCAGCAGCTTAACTAGCGGGGGGATGTCAAACATTCAGTACTTC. Translating it yields CASSLTSGGMSNIQYF.

The rearrangement links TRBV10-3 to TRBJ1-4; TRBD1 is a possible D gene (5 bases). Looked up from germline, CDR1 is ENHRY and CDR2 is SYGVKD. The V gene lost 0 bases and the J gene lost 8 bases, with 13 bases spanning the gap. The CDR3 is 15 residues long. For the CDR3, the DNA is TGTGCCATCAGTGAGTCGTGGGGGAGTGAGGAAAAACTGTTTTTT. It translates to CAISESWGSEEKLFF.

This clonotype appeared many times. The genes are TRBV20-1 and TRBJ2-7, with TRBD2 matching 11 bases. Losses at the gene ends were 6 bases for V and 4 bases for J; bases not matched to a gene: 11. Germline V gene sequence: CDR1 DFQATT, CDR2 SNEGSKA (reference sequence). The length of the CDR3 is 15 residues. The CDR3 loop reads CSAPKVTSGTYEQYF. The CDR3 bases are TGCAGTGCCCCTAAAGTGACTAGCGGGACTTACGAGCAGTACTTC.

The table lists this clonotype with a few counts. The chain recombines TRBV28 with TRBJ2-7; 7 bases are a match to TRBD1. The germline V gene encodes CDR1 MDHEN and CDR2 SYDVKM. Trimming at V came to 5 bases and at J to 5 bases, leaving 12 bases not matched to a gene. The CDR3 loop spans 15 amino acids. The CDR3 protein is CASSLETGYSNEQYF. Written as DNA, the CDR3 is TGTGCCAGCAGTCTCGAGACAGGGTATTCCAACGAGCAGTACTTC. Complete variable domain (other parts from reference TRBV28 and TRBJ2-7): DVKVTQSSRYLVKRTGEKVFLECVQDMDHENMFWYRQDPGLGLRLIYFSYDVKMKEKGDIPEGYSVSREKKERFSLILESASTNQTSMYLCASSLETGYSNEQYFGPGTRLTVT.

A few counts support this clonotype. The chain links TRBV6-5 to TRBJ2-7, with 7 bases that match TRBD2. The CDR3 is 15 amino acids. Looked up from germline, CDR1 is MNHEY and CDR2 is SVGAGI. J gave up 2 bases and V 5 bases, and 9 bases lay outside the gene matches. The DNA of the CDR3 is TGTGCCAGCAGTAACCTAGCGGCCTATACCTACGAGCAGTACTTC. Translating gives CASSNLAAYTYEQYF.

This clonotype was seen a handful of times. The rearrangement links TRBV7-8 to TRBJ2-7; 7 bases map to TRBD2. CDR3 length equals 16 residues. CDR1 SGHVS and CDR2 FQNEAQ come from the germline V gene. Unmatched junction bases numbered 12, after V lost 4 bases and J lost 3 bases. The CDR3 is CASSSVGGTGLYEQYF. The CDR3 DNA reads as TGTGCCAGCAGCTCCGTCGGGGGGACGGGGCTCTACGAGCAGTACTTC. Complete variable domain (other parts from reference TRBV7-8 and TRBJ2-7): GAGVSQSPRYKVAKRGQDVALRCDPISGHVSLFWYQQALGQGPEFLTYFQNEAQLDKSGLPSDRFFAERPEGSVSTLKIQRTQQEDSAVYLCASSSVGGTGLYEQYFGPGTRLTVT.

V is TRBV7-6 and J is TRBJ2-3, with D uncertain. The CDR3 extends over 13 amino acids. With 1 base removed from V and 4 bases from J, the gap between germline ends came to 6 bases. Germline V lookup: CDR1 SGHVS, CDR2 FNYEAQ. The chain's CDR3 is CASSLVSADTQYF. Here the CDR3 DNA reads TGTGCCAGCAGCTTAGTGTCGGCAGATACGCAGTATTTT.

The rearrangement links TRBV5-6 to TRBJ2-5; TRBD1 matches 8 bases. With 2 bases clipped from V and 5 bases from J, the junction kept 5 bases outside the gene matches. The germline CDR1 and CDR2 sequences are SGHDT and YYEEEE. There are 14 residues in the CDR3. CDR3: CASSLFRDRETQYF. CDR3 bases: TGTGCCAGCAGCTTATTCCGGGACAGGGAGACCCAGTACTTC.

This chain joins TRBV5-6 and TRBJ2-2, with D hard to call. V dropped 2 bases and J dropped 8 bases, with 10 bases sitting between them. The CDR3 is 13 residues long. Germline V gene sequence: CDR1 SGHDT, CDR2 YYEEEE. This CDR3 reads CASSFVGQGELFF. The CDR3 nucleotides are TGTGCCAGCAGCTTTGTCGGTCAAGGGGAGCTGTTTTTT.

The V call is TRBV20-1, the J call TRBJ2-5; D is perhaps TRBD1 (5 bases). V shed 8 bases and J shed 3 bases, with 10 bases lying between them. The CDR3 spans 11 residues. Germline V gene lookup returns CDR1 DFQATT and CDR2 SNEGSKA (reference sequence). The CDR3 is CSSRVKETQYF. CDR3 in DNA: TGCAGTAGCAGGGTAAAAGAGACCCAGTACTTC.

The chain couples TRBV20-1 to TRBJ1-5, with D tentatively TRBD1 (5 bases). The germline V gene encodes CDR1 DFQATT and CDR2 SNEGSKA (reference sequence). The CDR3 extends over 15 amino acids. The ends were cut back, 6 bases at V and 8 bases at J, with 23 bases in the middle. This CDR3 reads CSAQRGTDTMEPQHF. In DNA, the CDR3 is TGCAGTGCCCAGAGAGGGACCGACACCATGGAGCCCCAGCATTTT.

This clonotype occurred a few times. V gene TRBV20-1 combines with J gene TRBJ2-1; D may be TRBD2 (6 bases). Deletions cut 3 bases from V and 1 base from J, with 7 bases between. The CDR3 contains 13 residues. Germline loops: CDR1 DFQATT, CDR2 SNEGSKA (reference sequence). The CDR3 sequence: CSASGGSYNEQFF. The CDR3 DNA reads TGCAGTGCTAGCGGGGGATCCTACAATGAGCAGTTCTTC.

This clonotype was seen only a few times. The rearrangement joins TRBV18 to TRBJ2-7; D might be TRBD1 or TRBD2, each matching 5 bases. The CDR3 covers 14 residues. CDR1 is KGHSH and CDR2 is LQKENI in the germline V gene. Trimming removed 0 bases from V and 6 bases from J, with 12 bases in between. The CDR3 region has the DNA TGTGCCAGCTCACCACCGGGGGTAATGGGCGAGCAGTACTTC. This translates into CASSPPGVMGEQYF.

This clonotype was picked up a small number of times. The chain joins TRBV20-1 to TRBJ2-3, with a weak D call TRBD2 (6 bases). The CDR3 spans 14 residues. Trimming took off 3 bases at V and 0 bases at J, with 10 bases between the two ends. Germline values: CDR1 DFQATT, CDR2 SNEGSKA (reference sequence). The CDR3: CSARRGLSTDTQYF. The CDR3 DNA follows: TGCAGTGCTAGGCGGGGACTTAGCACAGATACGCAGTATTTT.

V usage is TRBV4-3 and J usage is TRBJ2-3; 10 bases fit TRBD1. Germline assignment: CDR1 LGHNA and CDR2 YSLEER. The CDR3 loop spans 15 amino acids. Trimming took 4 bases from V and 4 from J; bases not matched to a gene: 5. DNA of the CDR3: TGCGCCAGCAGCCTGGGACAGGGGATTTCAGATACGCAGTATTTT. It is translated as CASSLGQGISDTQYF.

This clonotype was seen only a few times. The chain joins TRBV10-3 to TRBJ2-1, with 12 bases identical to TRBD2. The CDR3 covers 16 residues. V lost 8 bases and J lost 9; bases outside the gene matches: 14. CDR1 is ENHRY and CDR2 is SYGVKD in the germline V gene. The CDR3 reads CAISPGGLAGLGEQFF. The CDR3 DNA sequence: TGTGCCATCTCGCCGGGCGGACTAGCGGGATTAGGTGAGCAGTTCTTC.

The chain couples TRBV4-3 to TRBJ1-1; D might be TRBD1 (6 bases). V lost 4 bases and J 2 bases, leaving 14 bases between the germline ends. The CDR3 sequence is 15 residues long. The germline V gene encodes CDR1 LGHNA and CDR2 YSLEER. CDR3 sequence: CASSLNPQGNTEAFF. In DNA form, the CDR3 reads TGCGCCAGCAGCCTAAATCCACAGGGAAACACTGAAGCTTTCTTT.

This clonotype has just a few counts. The chain carries TRBV29-1 and TRBJ1-1, with D uncertain. V gave up 2 bases and J gave up 0 bases, with 16 bases separating them. CDR3 length: 16 residues. The germline V gene has CDR1 SQVTM and CDR2 ANQGSEA. The CDR3 nucleotides read TGCAGCGTTGAATCCCCCAACCGGCGGGTGAACACTGAAGCTTTCTTT. It codes for CSVESPNRRVNTEAFF.

The sample holds many counts of this clonotype. The genes are TRBV5-1 and TRBJ2-1, with 11 bases matching TRBD2. With V trimmed by 4 bases and J by 1 base, 7 bases remained unmatched. This CDR3 has 17 amino acids. Germline loops: CDR1 SGHRS, CDR2 YFSETQ. The CDR3 nucleotides are TGCGCCAGCAGCCCTTTAGCGGGAGGGGGTTCCTACAATGAGCAGTTCTTC. It yields the protein CASSPLAGGGSYNEQFF.

This clonotype was seen a handful of times. One end of the junction varies from germline; a read error may be responsible. The chain is built from TRBV7-7 and TRBJ2-1, with D perhaps TRBD1 or TRBD2 (5 bases each). This CDR3 contains 13 residues. CDR1 is SSHAT and CDR2 is FNYEAQ in the germline V gene (reference sequence). CDR3 region: CASSPGMGLEQFF. The CDR3 nucleotides are TGTGCTAGCAGCCCCGGGATGGGGCTTGAGCAGTTCTTC.

This clonotype was found a few times. V and J are TRBV5-1 and TRBJ1-6; a possible D gene is TRBD1 (5 bases). CDR1 and CDR2 from the germline V gene are SGHRS and YFSETQ. The V end lost 2 bases, the J end lost 10 bases, and 13 bases lay between the germline ends. The CDR3 contains 14 residues. CDR3 protein: CASSLEGAFSPLHF. CDR3 in DNA: TGCGCCAGCAGCTTAGAAGGGGCTTTCTCACCCCTCCACTTT. The full variable domain, in which reference TRBV5-1 and TRBJ1-6 provide the parts outside the CDR3, is KAGVTQTPRYLIKTRGQQVTLSCSPISGHRSVSWYQQTPGQGLQFLFEYFSETQRNKGNFPGRFSGRQFSNSRSEMNVSTLELGDSALYLCASSLEGAFSPLHFGNGTRLTVT.

The chain is built from TRBV6-1 and TRBJ2-7; no firm D call. Deletions cut 11 bases from V and 0 bases from J, with 17 bases between. The germline CDR1 and CDR2 sequences are MNHNS and SASEGT. The CDR3 extends over 14 amino acids. The CDR3 region is CASNRATSSYEQYF. The CDR3 nucleotides are TGTGCCTCAAATAGGGCGACGAGCTCCTACGAGCAGTACTTC.

The rearrangement links TRBV20-1 to TRBJ2-1; maybe TRBD1 (6 bases). The CDR3 is 16 residues long. V shed 6 bases and J shed 0 bases, with 18 bases lying between them. Germline CDR1 DFQATT, CDR2 SNEGSKA (reference sequence). The CDR3 here is CSAERQAASSYNEQFF. DNA of the CDR3: TGCAGTGCAGAACGACAGGCCGCAAGCTCCTACAATGAGCAGTTCTTC.

The gene calls are TRBV11-3 and TRBJ1-1; 7 bases are a match to TRBD1. Trimming cost V 1 base and J 4 bases; bases outside gene matches: 6. CDR3 length equals 15 residues. Germline V gives CDR1 SGHNT, CDR2 YENEEA. CDR3 in amino acids: CASSLGQGVSTEAFF. The DNA for the CDR3 is TGTGCCAGCAGCTTAGGACAGGGTGTCAGCACTGAAGCTTTCTTT.

This clonotype was observed a handful of times. The chain has TRBV12-3 or TRBV12-4 and TRBJ1-1; 9 nucleotides agree with TRBD1. This CDR3 spans 15 amino acids. Trimming cost V 6 bases and J 4 bases; bases outside gene matches: 9. CDR3 amino acids: CASSNQDRGGTEAFF. The CDR3, as DNA: TGTGCCAGCAGCAATCAAGACAGGGGGGGCACTGAAGCTTTCTTT.

This clonotype has just a few counts. The genes are TRBV10-3 and TRBJ1-2; 10 bases fit TRBD1. Per the germline V gene, CDR1 is ENHRY and CDR2 is SYGVKD. This CDR3 contains 15 residues. J gave up 0 bases and V 7 bases, and 5 bases lay outside the gene matches. This CDR3 reads CAIKGTGAPNYGYTF. CDR3 nucleotides: TGTGCCATCAAGGGGACAGGGGCCCCTAACTATGGCTACACCTTC.